These 3 T cell receptor beta chains came from one sample sequenced in a study of cytomegalovirus exposure and HLA in healthy donors. Researchers ran the PCR with 60 Vbeta and 13 Jbeta primers. Profiling relied on immunoSEQ multiplex PCR, and the TCRdb table lists in-frame clones only, not all of them. This sample has hundreds of thousands of clones, with under 80% found just once. The source material was PBMCs. These receptors originate from a female donor in good health and CMV-seronegative.

The gene calls are TRBV11-2 and TRBJ2-7; the D gene is possibly TRBD1 (5 bases). CDR1 is SGHAT, CDR2 FQNNGV, per germline. Between the trimmed V and J ends, which lost 3 bases and 3 bases, there was a span of 12 bases. The CDR3 has 14 residues. This CDR3 is CASSLGPTLYEQYF. In DNA, the CDR3 is TGTGCCAGCAGCTTGGGGCCGACTCTCTACGAGCAGTACTTC.

Only a few counts were recorded for this clone. This rearrangement joins TRBV30 to TRBJ1-1; 7 bases fit TRBD1. The CDR3 is 13 amino acids. The V gene's germline CDR1 is GTSNPN and CDR2 SVGIG (reference sequence). J lost 2 bases, V lost 5 bases, and 5 bases had no gene match. The CDR3, as DNA: TGTGCCTGGGCGACAGGGCGAAACACTGAAGCTTTCTTT. The encoded protein is CAWATGRNTEAFF.

The rearrangement uses TRBV5-1 and TRBJ2-2; D is perhaps TRBD2 (6 bases). The CDR3 extends over 15 amino acids. CDR1 SGHRS and CDR2 YFSETQ come from the germline V gene. Trimming took off 5 bases at V and 3 bases at J, with 14 bases between the two ends. The CDR3 is CASRLRAGYTGELFF. In nucleotides, the CDR3 is TGCGCCAGCAGGCTGAGGGCGGGATACACCGGGGAGCTGTTTTTT.